The 29 T cell receptor beta chains below come from one sample, sequenced in a study of T-cell memory formation after mild COVID-19. Each CDR3 protein is one row after TCRdb ran MiXCR on the 5' RACE reads. The sample has 250,000 to 300,000 distinct CDR3 sequences; approximately 8.4% are singletons. Sequenced sample: PBMCs or a T cell subset sorted from them (not recorded which). The receptor source for this set is a young man who had mild COVID-19 (a few samples of this study predate the infection). Cell type and time point are not known.

In its sample, this clonotype was seen many times. V usage is TRBV5-1 and J usage is TRBJ2-1; TRBD2 might be the D (5 bases). Germline CDR1 is SGHRS and CDR2 is YFSETQ. Trimming removed 5 bases from V and 6 bases from J, with 18 bases in between. The CDR3 is 15 amino acids. CDR3 protein: CASRPLVGVSNEQFF. The CDR3 DNA sequence: TGCGCCAGCAGGCCGCTAGTGGGAGTTAGCAATGAGCAGTTCTTC.

This clonotype was recorded at least ten times. The chain has TRBV6-5 and TRBJ2-5; TRBD2 matches at 9 bases. The V segment lost 2 bases and the J segment 3 bases; nucleotides outside the gene matches: 4. CDR3 length: 15 residues. Germline lookup yields CDR1 MNHEY and CDR2 SVGAGI. CDR3: CASSYRLAGKETQYF. As DNA, the CDR3 is TGTGCCAGCAGTTACAGGCTAGCGGGGAAAGAGACCCAGTACTTC.

This clonotype was seen a handful of times. The V gene is TRBV20-1, the J gene TRBJ2-7; D is uncertain. Germline CDR1 and CDR2: DFQATT and SNEGSKA (reference sequence). The CDR3 totals 14 residues. V was clipped by 0 bases and J by 0 bases, with 9 bases between them. CDR3 region: CSAREAGSSYEQYF. CDR3 in DNA: TGCAGTGCTAGAGAGGCTGGTTCCTCCTACGAGCAGTACTTC.

J is TRBJ1-1 and V is TRBV7-9; TRBD1 is a possible D gene (5 bases). CDR3 length equals 15 residues. V was cut by 8 bases and J by 2 bases, with 18 bases left in between. Germline V gives CDR1 SEHNR, CDR2 FQNEAQ (reference sequence). CDR3 sequence (DNA): TGTGCCAGCCGTACTGTCGGGGCGGGTAACACTGAAGCTTTCTTT. Amino acids: CASRTVGAGNTEAFF.

This sequence joins TRBV30 and TRBJ2-7, with D hard to call. CDR1 GTSNPN and CDR2 SVGIG come from the germline V gene (reference sequence). V dropped 3 bases and J dropped 0 bases, with 6 bases sitting between them. CDR3 length: 12 amino acids. The CDR3 region has the DNA TGTGCCTGGAGAGAGAGCTCCTACGAGCAGTACTTC. Translated: CAWRESSYEQYF.

The CDR3 loop reads CASQDGSYEQYF. In DNA, the CDR3 is TGTGCCAGCCAGGACGGCTCCTACGAGCAGTACTTC. V is TRBV6-6 and J is TRBJ2-7, with unresolved D. This CDR3 contains 12 residues. The V end was cut by 8 bases, the J end by 0 bases, with 8 bases between. Germline-derived CDR1 and CDR2 are MNHNY and SVGAGI (reference sequence).

This clonotype was counted ten times or more. The chain links TRBV5-5 to TRBJ2-7, with D maybe TRBD1 (6 bases). The CDR3 runs to 15 residues. Per the germline V gene, CDR1 is SGHKS and CDR2 is YYEKEE (reference sequence). V was pared by 4 bases and J by 6 bases, with 20 bases between. The CDR3 region has the DNA TGTGCCAGCAGCCCACGACAGGATCTCACCTTCGAGCAGTACTTC. Its translation: CASSPRQDLTFEQYF.

The V gene is TRBV18, the J gene TRBJ2-2; D remains ambiguous. Germline V CDR1 and CDR2: KGHSH, LQKENI. V lost 2 bases to trimming and J lost 8 bases, with 12 bases between them. CDR3 size: 14 residues. The CDR3 loop reads CASSPVRFRGELFF. DNA of the CDR3: TGTGCCAGCTCACCAGTCCGTTTCAGAGGGGAGCTGTTTTTT.

This clonotype has just a few counts. The genes are TRBV6-2 or TRBV6-3 and TRBJ2-3; D unresolved. The germline V gene has CDR1 MNHEY and CDR2 SVGEGT. This CDR3 has 13 residues. V was clipped by 10 bases and J by 4 bases, with 15 bases between them. The CDR3 sequence is CATDTTHSDTQYF. For the CDR3, the DNA is TGTGCCACGGATACTACACACTCAGATACGCAGTATTTT.

In this sample, this clonotype turned up a few times. The V call is TRBV27, the J call TRBJ2-7; D is tentatively TRBD1 or TRBD2 (5 bases each). The CDR3 consists of 14 residues. The germline gives CDR1 MNHEY, CDR2 SMNVEV (reference sequence). V lost 6 bases and J lost 0, with 12 bases in between. For the CDR3, the DNA is TGTGCCAGCAGCCCACGGGGCGACTCCTACGAGCAGTACGTC. Protein sequence: CASSPRGDSYEQYV.

This clonotype appeared a few times. The chain has TRBV4-2 and TRBJ1-1; D not resolved. The V and J ends lost 3 bases and 0 bases respectively, with 11 bases between them. The germline gives CDR1 LGHNA, CDR2 YNFKEQ. This CDR3 region has 15 residues. CDR3 amino acids: CASSQPRTMNTEAFF. Here the CDR3 DNA reads TGTGCCAGCAGCCAGCCTCGGACGATGAACACTGAAGCTTTCTTT.

This clonotype was recorded at least ten times. This sequence joins TRBV2 and TRBJ2-7; D unclear. Trimming shortened V by 3 bases and J by 6 bases, and 21 bases separated the two germline ends. The V gene's germline CDR1 is SNHLY and CDR2 FYNNEI. The CDR3 totals 16 residues. The CDR3 sequence is CASSEFVELRLGEQYF. In DNA, the CDR3 is TGTGCCAGCAGTGAGTTCGTGGAGCTCAGGCTCGGCGAGCAGTACTTC.

This sequence joins TRBV12-3 or TRBV12-4 and TRBJ1-2, with unresolved D. The CDR3 totals 16 residues. V shed 3 bases and J shed 4 bases, with 18 bases lying between them. The CDR3 sequence is CASSFSQRPGSYGYTF. CDR3 coding DNA: TGTGCCAGCAGTTTTTCCCAGAGGCCGGGGTCCTATGGCTACACCTTC.

This clonotype occurred a few times. The chain has TRBV5-1 and TRBJ2-5, with TRBD2 as a possible D gene (5 bases). Germline CDR1 reads SGHRS; CDR2 reads YFSETQ. V gave up 0 bases and J gave up 1 base, with 10 bases separating them. This CDR3 region has 15 residues. The CDR3, as DNA: TGCGCCAGCAGCTTGGCCGGGGTTGTCCAAGAGACCCAGTACTTC. Protein: CASSLAGVVQETQYF.

J is TRBJ1-6 and V is TRBV7-2; D unclear. This CDR3 has 15 residues. V dropped 3 bases and J dropped 8 bases, with 14 bases sitting between them. Germline V gives CDR1 SGHTA, CDR2 FQGNSA. Here the CDR3 DNA reads TGTGCCAGCAGCTTCACCGTCGACCGGGATTCACCCCTCCACTTT. Translating gives CASSFTVDRDSPLHF.

This chain uses TRBV10-3 with TRBJ1-5, with TRBD1 matching over 7 bases. V was pared by 9 bases and J by 2 bases, with 4 bases of the junction left unmatched. This CDR3 is 13 amino acids long. Germline lookup yields CDR1 ENHRY and CDR2 SYGVKD. The CDR3 loop reads CAIRQGGNQPQHF. The CDR3 coding sequence is TGTGCCATTAGACAGGGTGGCAATCAGCCCCAGCATTTT.

A few counts support this clonotype. The chain joins TRBV6-2 or TRBV6-3 to TRBJ2-7, with a weak D call TRBD1 (6 bases). The CDR3 sequence is 14 residues long. CDR1 and CDR2 from the germline V gene are MNHEY and SVGEGT. The V and J ends lost 6 bases and 9 bases respectively, with 21 bases between them. CDR3: CASRTGTWTKGQYF. The CDR3 bases are TGTGCCAGCAGAACCGGGACATGGACGAAAGGGCAGTACTTC.

This chain links TRBV20-1 with TRBJ2-7, with a tentative D call TRBD2 (6 bases). The germline V gene encodes CDR1 DFQATT and CDR2 SNEGSKA (reference sequence). V was cut by 0 bases and J by 1 base, with 13 bases left in between. The CDR3 sequence is 15 residues long. CDR3 residues: CSARDVARGSYEQYV. The CDR3 DNA is TGCAGTGCTAGAGATGTGGCGCGGGGATCCTACGAGCAGTACGTC.

This clonotype showed up just a few times. This chain connects TRBV5-6 to TRBJ1-1; 9 nucleotides align to TRBD1. The germline gives CDR1 SGHDT, CDR2 YYEEEE. Trimming at V came to 5 bases and at J to 1 base, leaving 6 bases not matched to a gene. This CDR3 has 15 residues. The CDR3 sequence is CASRVTGGQNTEAFF. The CDR3 nucleotides are TGTGCCAGCAGGGTAACAGGGGGCCAGAACACTGAAGCTTTCTTT.

This clonotype was recorded a few times. The V call is TRBV12-3 or TRBV12-4, the J call TRBJ1-5; TRBD1 matches at 8 bases. The CDR3 is 16 residues long. Trimming removed 6 bases from V and 0 bases from J; junction bases left unmatched: 7. This chain's CDR3 is CASRKDRGFSNQPQHF. In DNA, the CDR3 is TGTGCCAGCAGGAAAGACAGGGGCTTTAGCAATCAGCCCCAGCATTTT.

This clonotype was found a few times. CDR3: CSAPRIGPYNEQFF. CDR3 DNA sequence: TGCAGTGCACCCCGCATCGGCCCCTACAATGAGCAGTTCTTC. The chain uses TRBV20-1 and TRBJ2-1; no definite D call. CDR1 DFQATT and CDR2 SNEGSKA come from the germline V gene (reference sequence). The CDR3 is 14 amino acids. Trimming stripped 6 bases from V and 2 bases from J, with 14 bases between.

This clonotype was seen many times. This chain links TRBV7-3 with TRBJ2-5, with unresolved D. The CDR3 extends over 14 amino acids. CDR1 SGHTA and CDR2 FQGTGA come from the germline V gene. V lost 5 bases, J lost 0 bases, and 10 bases lay in between. CDR3 DNA sequence: TGTGCCAGCAGCCTAAACGGGTACCAAGAGACCCAGTACTTC. Its translation is CASSLNGYQETQYF. Using reference TRBV7-3 and TRBJ2-5 for the parts outside the CDR3, the full variable domain is GAGVSQTPSNKVTEKGKYVELRCDPISGHTALYWYRQSLGQGPEFLIYFQGTGAADDSGLPNDRFFAVRPEGSVSTLKIQRTERGDSAVYLCASSLNGYQETQYFGPGTRLLVL.

This rearrangement joins TRBV7-2 to TRBJ2-6; 9 bases are shared with TRBD1. Per germline, CDR1 SGHTA and CDR2 FQGNSA. The junction had 7 bases not matched to a gene; V was cut back by 1 base and J by 3 bases. This CDR3 contains 18 residues. The CDR3 reads CASSLEQGAPGGANVLTF. The CDR3 region has the DNA TGTGCCAGCAGCTTAGAACAGGGGGCGCCTGGTGGGGCCAACGTCCTGACTTTC.

This clonotype occurred a few times. The chain employs TRBV6-5 and TRBJ1-5; D is perhaps TRBD1 (5 bases). CDR1 is MNHEY and CDR2 is SVGAGI in the germline V gene. The CDR3 has 14 residues. Trimming removed 5 bases at V and 3 bases at J, with 11 bases between. The CDR3 loop reads CASSLRGLNQPQHF. The CDR3 region has the DNA TGTGCCAGCAGTCTCCGGGGCCTCAATCAGCCCCAGCATTTT.

This clonotype was detected a few times. The chain uses TRBV5-1 and TRBJ1-1, with D uncertain. The CDR3 is 13 residues long. V lost 2 bases to trimming and J lost 2 bases, with 7 bases between them. Per the germline V gene, CDR1 is SGHRS and CDR2 is YFSETQ. CDR3 sequence (DNA): TGCGCCAGCAGCTTTGTAGCAAACACTGAAGCTTTCTTT. Amino acid sequence: CASSFVANTEAFF.

The chain combines TRBV12-5 with TRBJ2-1; unclear D gene. Trimming cost V 1 base and J 8 bases, with 9 bases left between them. The V gene's germline CDR1 is LGHNT and CDR2 FRNRAP. This CDR3 has 13 amino acids. CDR3 protein: CASGLGRMDEQFF. CDR3 nucleotide sequence: TGTGCTAGTGGTTTGGGACGTATGGATGAGCAGTTCTTC.

This clonotype was detected ten times or more. The CDR3 DNA sequence: TGTGCCAGCCGCCGGAGGGCGGATCAGCCCCAGCATTTT. It yields the protein CASRRRADQPQHF. The gene calls are TRBV12-3 or TRBV12-4 and TRBJ1-5; no clear D. This CDR3 comprises 13 residues. V lost 8 bases to trimming and J lost 5 bases, with 13 bases between them.

This chain connects TRBV5-6 to TRBJ2-2; TRBD1 matches at 8 bases. In germline, CDR1 is SGHDT, CDR2 YYEEEE. Unmatched junction bases numbered 6, after V lost 4 bases and J lost 1 base. This CDR3 region has 16 residues. The CDR3 spells CASSPGGTGNTGELFF. The CDR3 nucleotides read TGTGCCAGCAGCCCTGGGGGGACAGGGAACACCGGGGAGCTGTTTTTT.

This clonotype occurred many times. This chain's CDR3 is CASSLVGLAASTDTQYF. The CDR3 DNA reads TGCGCCAGCAGCTTGGTGGGACTAGCAGCGAGCACAGATACGCAGTATTTT. J is TRBJ2-3 and V is TRBV5-1, with 9 nucleotides matching TRBD2. Germline CDR1 and CDR2: SGHRS and YFSETQ. V lost 0 bases to trimming and J lost 0 bases; unmatched junction nucleotides: 5. The CDR3 has 17 amino acids.